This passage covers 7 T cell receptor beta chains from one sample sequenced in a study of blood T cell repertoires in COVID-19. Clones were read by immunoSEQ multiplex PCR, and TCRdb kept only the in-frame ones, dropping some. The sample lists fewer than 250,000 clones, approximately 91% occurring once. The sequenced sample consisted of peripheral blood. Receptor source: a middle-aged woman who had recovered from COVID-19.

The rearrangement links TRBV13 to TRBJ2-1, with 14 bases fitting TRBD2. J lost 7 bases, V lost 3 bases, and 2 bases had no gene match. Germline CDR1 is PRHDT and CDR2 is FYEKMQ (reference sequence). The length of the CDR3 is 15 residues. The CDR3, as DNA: TGTGCCAGCAGCTTCCGGACTAGCGGGAGGAATGAGCAGTTCTTC. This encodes CASSFRTSGRNEQFF.

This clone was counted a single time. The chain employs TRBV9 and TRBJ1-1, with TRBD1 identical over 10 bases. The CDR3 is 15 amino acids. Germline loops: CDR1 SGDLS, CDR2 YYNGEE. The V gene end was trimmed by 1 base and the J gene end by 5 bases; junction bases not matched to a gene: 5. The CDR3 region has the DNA TGTGCCAGCAGCGTACTGGGACAGGGGCGAACTGAAGCTTTCTTT. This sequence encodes CASSVLGQGRTEAFF. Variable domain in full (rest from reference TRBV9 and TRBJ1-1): DSGVTQTPKHLITATGQRVTLRCSPRSGDLSVYWYQQSLDQGLQFLIQYYNGEERAKGNILERFSAQQFPDLHSELNLSSLELGDSALYFCASSVLGQGRTEAFFGQGTRLTVV.

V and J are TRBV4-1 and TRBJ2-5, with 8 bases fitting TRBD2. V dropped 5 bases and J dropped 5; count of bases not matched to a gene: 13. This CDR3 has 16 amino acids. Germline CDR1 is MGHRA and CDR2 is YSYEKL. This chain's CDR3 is CASSYGSGGDWETQYF. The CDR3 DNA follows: TGCGCCAGCAGCTATGGCTCGGGAGGGGATTGGGAGACCCAGTACTTC.

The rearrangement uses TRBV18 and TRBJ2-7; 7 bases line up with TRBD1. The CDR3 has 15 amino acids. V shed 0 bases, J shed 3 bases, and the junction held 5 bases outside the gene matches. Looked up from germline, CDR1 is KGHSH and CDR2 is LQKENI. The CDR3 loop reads CASSPPGQEFYEQYF. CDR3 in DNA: TGTGCCAGCTCACCACCAGGACAGGAGTTCTACGAGCAGTACTTC. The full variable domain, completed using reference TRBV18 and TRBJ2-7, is NAGVMQNPRHLVRRRGQEARLRCSPMKGHSHVYWYRQLPEEGLKFMVYLQKENIIDESGMPKERFSAEFPKEGPSILRIQQVVRGDSAAYFCASSPPGQEFYEQYFGPGTRLTVT.

The CDR3 region is CASSPKLNTIYF. The DNA of the CDR3 is TGTGCCAGCTCACCAAAGCTGAACACCATATATTTT. This chain links TRBV18 with TRBJ1-3; D call uncertain. The CDR3 length is 12 residues. Germline loops: CDR1 KGHSH, CDR2 LQKENI. Trimming shortened V by 2 bases and J by 7 bases, and 6 bases separated the two germline ends.

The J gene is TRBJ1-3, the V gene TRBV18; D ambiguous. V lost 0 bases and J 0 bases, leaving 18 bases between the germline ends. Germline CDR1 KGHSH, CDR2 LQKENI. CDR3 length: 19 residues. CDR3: CASSPPNYGGASSGNTIYF. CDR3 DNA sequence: TGTGCCAGCTCACCACCGAATTATGGCGGCGCCTCCTCTGGAAACACCATATATTTT.

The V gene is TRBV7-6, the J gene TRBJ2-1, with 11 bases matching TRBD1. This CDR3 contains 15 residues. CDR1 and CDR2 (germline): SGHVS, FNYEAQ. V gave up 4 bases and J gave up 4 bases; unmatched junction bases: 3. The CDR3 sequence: CASSSGQGEYNEQFF. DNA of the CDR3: TGTGCCAGCAGCTCGGGACAGGGGGAATACAATGAGCAGTTCTTC.